The present entry profiles one T cell receptor beta chain with its context. Its antigen remains unknown. The memory fraction was CD4+CD45RO+CD25- cells. Full-length variable regions came from constant-region reverse primers plus semi-nested Nested Universal Primer A PCR. TCRdb fed the 5' RACE reads into MiXCR, producing one record per CDR3 protein. The data show approximately 44,000 distinct CDR3 sequences, 29% seen once. The germline CDR1 and CDR2 sequences are DFQATT and SNEGSKA (reference sequence). The CDR3 is 11 residues long. V dropped 5 bases and J dropped 10; count of bases not matched to a gene: 4. Study-level results: Tumor-infiltrating Treg TCR alpha and beta sequences overlapped most with tumor naive CD4+ T cells, then blood naive. Whole repertoires were not studied in the larger cohort, only one V-J beta rearrangement.

The sequenced sample consisted of memory CD4+ T cells sorted from a lymph node. Sample subset: memory CD4+ T cells, CD4+CD45RO+CD25-. The chain is built from TRBV20-1 and TRBJ2-1; 8 bases are a match to TRBD2. The sequence derives from a female donor with breast cancer. This CDR3 reads CSAYSGTEQFF. The CDR3, as DNA: TGCAGTGCTTATAGCGGGACAGAGCAGTTCTTC.